The source of this T cell receptor beta chain is a study of blood T cell repertoires in COVID-19. Study-wide context: The study drew acute and convalescent COVID-19 samples from the United States, Italy and Spain. T cells, B-cell-depleted T cells, or PBMCs supplied cDNA or gDNA.

In the original workflow: Cell counts per sample came from amplifying reference gene primers. Assay used: immunoSEQ multiplex PCR; TCRdb lists only in-frame clones, some missing. The DNA gave D and trimming, while V, J and clone size come from that table. Of fewer than 200,000 clones listed, about 85% were seen once; the top ten hold approximately 1.2%. CDR1 is SEHNR and CDR2 is FQNEAQ in the germline V gene (reference sequence). CDR3 size: 14 residues. V was trimmed by 5 bases and J by 5 bases, leaving 12 bases between them. The rearrangement joins TRBV7-9 to TRBJ2-2; D is unclear. Sequenced: peripheral blood. This clonotype originated in a man aged 55 to 70 who had recovered from COVID-19. This CDR3 is CASSPDTLTGELFF. For the CDR3, the DNA is TGTGCCAGCAGCCCAGACACGTTGACCGGGGAGCTGTTTTTT.